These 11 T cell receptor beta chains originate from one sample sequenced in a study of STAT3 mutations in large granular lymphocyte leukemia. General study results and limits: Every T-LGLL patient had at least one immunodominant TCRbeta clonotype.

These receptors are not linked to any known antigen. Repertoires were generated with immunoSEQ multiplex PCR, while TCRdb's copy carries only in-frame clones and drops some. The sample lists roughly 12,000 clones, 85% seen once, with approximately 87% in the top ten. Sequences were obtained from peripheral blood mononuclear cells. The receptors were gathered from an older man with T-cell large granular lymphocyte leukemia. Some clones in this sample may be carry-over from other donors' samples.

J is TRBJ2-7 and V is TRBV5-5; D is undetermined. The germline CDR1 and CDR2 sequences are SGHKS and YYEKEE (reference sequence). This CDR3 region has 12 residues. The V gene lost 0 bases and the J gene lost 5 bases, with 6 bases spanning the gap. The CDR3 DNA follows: TGTGCCAGCAGCTTGGCGAACCACGAGCAGTACTTC. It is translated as CASSLANHEQYF.

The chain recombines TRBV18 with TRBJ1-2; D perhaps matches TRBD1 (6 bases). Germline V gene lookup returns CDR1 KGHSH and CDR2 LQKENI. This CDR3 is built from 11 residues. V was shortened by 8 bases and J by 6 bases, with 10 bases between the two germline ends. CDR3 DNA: TGTGCCAGCCAGGGGCAAAATGGCTACACCTTC. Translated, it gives CASQGQNGYTF.

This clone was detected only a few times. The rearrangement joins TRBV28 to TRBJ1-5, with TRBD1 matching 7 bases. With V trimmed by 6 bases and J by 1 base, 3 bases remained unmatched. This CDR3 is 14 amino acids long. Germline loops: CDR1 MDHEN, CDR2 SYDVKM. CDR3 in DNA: TGTGCCAGCAGCCTGGGACAGAGCAATCAGCCCCAGCATTTT. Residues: CASSLGQSNQPQHF.

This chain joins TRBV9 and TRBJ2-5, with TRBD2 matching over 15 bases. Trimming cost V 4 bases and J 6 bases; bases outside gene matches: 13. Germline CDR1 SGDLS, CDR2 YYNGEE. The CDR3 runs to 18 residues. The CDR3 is CASSPRAGLAGGPQTQYF. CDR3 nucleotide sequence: TGTGCCAGCAGCCCGAGGGCCGGACTAGCGGGGGGGCCCCAGACCCAGTACTTC.

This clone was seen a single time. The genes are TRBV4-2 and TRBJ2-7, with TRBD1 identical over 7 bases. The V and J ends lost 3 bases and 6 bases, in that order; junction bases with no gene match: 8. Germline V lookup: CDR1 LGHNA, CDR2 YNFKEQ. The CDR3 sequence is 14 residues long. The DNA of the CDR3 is TGTGCCAGCAGCCAGGGAGACAGGGTCCGCGAGCAGTACTTC. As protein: CASSQGDRVREQYF.

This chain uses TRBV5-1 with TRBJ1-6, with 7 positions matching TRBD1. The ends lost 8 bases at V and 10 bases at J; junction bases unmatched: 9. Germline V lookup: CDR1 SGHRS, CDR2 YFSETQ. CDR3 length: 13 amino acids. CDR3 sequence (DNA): TGCGCCAGTCAAGGACAGGTCAACTCACCCCTCCACTTT. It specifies CASQGQVNSPLHF.

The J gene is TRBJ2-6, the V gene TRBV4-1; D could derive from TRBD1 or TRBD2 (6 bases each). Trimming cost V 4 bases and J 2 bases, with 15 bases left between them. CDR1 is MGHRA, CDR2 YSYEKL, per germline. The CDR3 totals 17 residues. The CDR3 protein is CASSPEGGKTGANVLTF. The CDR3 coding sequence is TGCGCCAGCAGCCCCGAGGGGGGCAAAACTGGGGCCAACGTCCTGACTTTC.

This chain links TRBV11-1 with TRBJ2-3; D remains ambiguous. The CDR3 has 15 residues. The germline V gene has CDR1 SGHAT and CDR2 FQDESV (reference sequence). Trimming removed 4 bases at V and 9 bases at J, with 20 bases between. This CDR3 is CASSSTDLSGSTQYF. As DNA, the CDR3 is TGTGCCAGCAGCTCTACGGACCTATCCGGAAGCACGCAGTATTTT.

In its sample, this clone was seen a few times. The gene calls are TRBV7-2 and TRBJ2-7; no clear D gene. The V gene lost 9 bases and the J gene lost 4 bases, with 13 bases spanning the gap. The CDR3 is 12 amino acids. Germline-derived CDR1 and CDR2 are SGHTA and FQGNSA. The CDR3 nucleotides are TGTGCCAGTAAGGACCGGGCTTACGAGCAGTACTTC. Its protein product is CASKDRAYEQYF.

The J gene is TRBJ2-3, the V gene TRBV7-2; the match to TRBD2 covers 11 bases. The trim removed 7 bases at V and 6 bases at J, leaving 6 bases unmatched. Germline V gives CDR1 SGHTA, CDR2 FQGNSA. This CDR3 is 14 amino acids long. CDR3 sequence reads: CASMPSGGKDTQYF. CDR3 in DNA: TGTGCCAGCATGCCTAGCGGGGGGAAGGATACGCAGTATTTT. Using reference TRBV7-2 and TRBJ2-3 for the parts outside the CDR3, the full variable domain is GAGVSQSPSNKVTEKGKDVELRCDPISGHTALYWYRQSLGQGLEFLIYFQGNSAPDKSGLPSDRFSAERTGGSVSTLTIQRTQQEDSAVYLCASMPSGGKDTQYFGPGTRLTVL.

Written as DNA, the CDR3 is TGTGCCTGCCCTGCCGCCGGGACCAGTTATGGCTACACCTTC. This codes for CACPAAGTSYGYTF. The chain is built from TRBV30 and TRBJ1-2; D is possibly TRBD1 (5 bases). V dropped 6 bases and J dropped 5 bases, with 19 bases sitting between them. The CDR3 sequence is 14 residues long. Germline V gene lookup returns CDR1 GTSNPN and CDR2 SVGIG (reference sequence).